The clone carrying this TCR beta chain was seen many times. Its antigen is not known. The sample is drawn from a study of early T cells in non-severe SARS-CoV-2 infection. Points from the study as a whole: Anti-spike CD8 specificities were favored by VDJdb matching, whose results missed private and CD4 specificities.

CDR3 length: 14 residues. The V end was cut by 4 bases, the J end by 5 bases, with 14 bases between. Germline lookup yields CDR1 SGDLS and CDR2 YYNGEE. Unique molecular identifiers were affixed to single, distinct cDNA molecules. TCRdb itself ran the 5' RACE reads through MiXCR, one entry per CDR3 protein. The data contain tens of thousands of distinct CDR3 sequences, about 6% of them singletons. The chain couples TRBV9 to TRBJ2-3; TRBD2 might be the D (6 bases). This TCR was sampled from an adult who was a healthcare worker with PCR-confirmed SARS-CoV-2 infection or an uninfected control (not recorded which). The sample was whole blood. CDR3 sequence (DNA): TGTGCCAGCAGCCCCCCCGGGGAGGTAGATACGCAGTATTTT. This encodes CASSPPGEVDTQYF.